This is a list of T cell receptor beta chains from one sample in a study of blood T cell repertoires in COVID-19. Profiled with immunoSEQ multiplex PCR; TCRdb holds only in-frame clones, not every one. The table lists a few hundred thousand clones, just under 90% of them singletons, with 11% in the top ten. The sequenced material came from peripheral blood. The receptor source for this set is a woman in her twenties or thirties with COVID-19, enrolled during active disease. Both conserved end residues are part of each CDR3. The order of the fields is CDR3 DNA, CDR3 protein, V gene, J gene, CDR3 length, clone size, D gene. D genes are given only for firm matches. Expanded clones are given a class, and other clones once, few, many or no size at all.

TGTGCCAGCAGGGCCTACACTGAAGCTTTCTTT	CASRAYTEAFF	TRBV2	TRBJ1-1	11	.	.
TGTGCCAGTAGTATAAAGGGGTGGCAGCCCCAGCATTTT	CASSIKGWQPQHF	TRBV19	TRBJ1-5	13	.	.
TGTGCCAGCAGCTATAAGACTAGCGGGGGTGAGACCCAGTACTTC	CASSYKTSGGETQYF	TRBV5-4	TRBJ2-5	15	.	TRBD2
TGTGCCAGCAGCGCCGGGACAGGCGGTGGTGAGCAGTTCTTC	CASSAGTGGGEQFF	TRBV9	TRBJ2-1	14	.	TRBD1
TGTGCCAGCAGCTTGGCAGCCAGGGTTCGTGGCTACACCTTC	CASSLAARVRGYTF	TRBV5-6	TRBJ1-2	14	.	.
TGTGCCAGCAGTTACTCTAGAGGGACCCAGTACTTC	CASSYSRGTQYF	TRBV6-5	TRBJ2-5	12	.	.
TGTGCCAGCTCAATACAGGGGGCAGGCAAAGAGACCCAGTACTTC	CASSIQGAGKETQYF	TRBV18	TRBJ2-5	15	.	TRBD1
TGTGCCTGTACTACCGGGACAGATCGCGTTGGTAACTATGGCTACACCTTC	CACTTGTDRVGNYGYTF	TRBV5-4	TRBJ1-2	17	.	TRBD1
TGTGCCAGCAGCACCCGACAGGGCTCAAGCTACGAGCAGTACTTC	CASSTRQGSSYEQYF	TRBV9	TRBJ2-7	15	.	TRBD1
TGTGCCACCAGCAAGGAGAGAGACGATGGCTACACCTTC	CATSKERDDGYTF	TRBV15	TRBJ1-2	13	.	.
TGCGCCAGCAGCTCCGTGGCAGGGGGATCGGGCGAGCAGTACTTC	CASSSVAGGSGEQYF	TRBV5-1	TRBJ2-7	15	.	TRBD1
TGTGCCAGCAGCCTTGAGCTACTCAACTATGGCTACACCTTC	CASSLELLNYGYTF	TRBV5-5	TRBJ1-2	14	.	.
TGCGCCAGCAGCACCACTTTAGCGGGTGCCAGGGAGACCCAGTACTTC	CASSTTLAGARETQYF	TRBV5-1	TRBJ2-5	16	.	TRBD2
TGTGCCACCAGCAGAGAAAAGGGACAGAACTATGGCTACACCTTC	CATSREKGQNYGYTF	TRBV15	TRBJ1-2	15	.	TRBD1
TGCGCCAGCAGCGTGGGACAGGGATTTCTCGAAGCTTTCTTT	CASSVGQGFLEAFF	TRBV5-1	TRBJ1-1	14	.	TRBD1
TGCGCCAGCAGCTTCATACAGGGTCTCCAAGAGACCCAGTACTTC	CASSFIQGLQETQYF	TRBV5-1	TRBJ2-5	15	.	.
TGTGCCAGCAGGGGACAGGGGGCCGGTGGCTACACCTTC	CASRGQGAGGYTF	TRBV28	TRBJ1-2	13	.	TRBD1
TGTGCCAGCAGCCCCGGGACAGGGGATCTCTATAGCAATCAGCCCCAGCATTTT	CASSPGTGDLYSNQPQHF	TRBV5-8	TRBJ1-5	18	.	TRBD1
TGTGCCAGCAGTCGTAGCTTGAGTCGAGAGACCCAGTACTTC	CASSRSLSRETQYF	TRBV7-2	TRBJ2-5	14	.	.
TGTGCCAGCAGCTACACCGACAATCAGCCCCAGCATTTT	CASSYTDNQPQHF	TRBV11-2	TRBJ1-5	13	once	.
TGTGCCAGCAGCGTATCCAGGGGAAGTTCACCCCTCCACTTT	CASSVSRGSSPLHF	TRBV9	TRBJ1-6	14	few	.
TGTGCCAGCAGCCCCTTACCGGGGGGGTGGGGTAATTCACCCCTCCACTTT	CASSPLPGGWGNSPLHF	TRBV9	TRBJ1-6	17	.	.
TGTGCCAGCAGCTCGGCTCCTAGCGGGGGGGCTTTTGAGCAGTTCTTC	CASSSAPSGGAFEQFF	TRBV9	TRBJ2-1	16	.	TRBD2
TGCAGCGCCCAGGTGTCGCAGGGGAAGGGTAGCTACACCTTC	CSAQVSQGKGSYTF	TRBV29-1	TRBJ1-2	14	.	.
TGCAGCGCCGGAGACCCCGCCCTAGCGGGGGTAATCAATGAGCAGTTCTTC	CSAGDPALAGVINEQFF	TRBV29-1	TRBJ2-1	17	.	TRBD2
TGTGCCAGCAGAGGGACAGAAGAGACCCAGTACTTC	CASRGTEETQYF	TRBV27	TRBJ2-5	12	.	TRBD1
TGTGCCAGCAGTGAAAACAGGGGGCAGGGCTACACCTTC	CASSENRGQGYTF	TRBV2	TRBJ1-2	13	once	TRBD1
TGCGCCAGCAGCCTACGGACAGGGTTAAGCAATGAGCAGTTCTTC	CASSLRTGLSNEQFF	TRBV4-1	TRBJ2-1	15	.	TRBD1
TGTGCCAGTAGTGGAGGCAATGAGCAGTTCTTC	CASSGGNEQFF	TRBV7-9	TRBJ2-1	11	.	.
TGTGCCAGCAGCCGAGGGACAGGGGAGGTCGATGGCTACACCTTC	CASSRGTGEVDGYTF	TRBV4-2	TRBJ1-2	15	.	TRBD1
TGTGCCGGCGACAGGGGGGCGGACGAGCAGTACTTC	CAGDRGADEQYF	TRBV30	TRBJ2-7	12	.	TRBD1
TGTGCCAGCAGCTTTTCACTAGCGGGCGATGAGCAGTTCTTC	CASSFSLAGDEQFF	TRBV7-9	TRBJ2-1	14	.	TRBD2
TGCGCCAGCATCCCCAGGGGCAGCATGAACACTGAAGCTTTCTTT	CASIPRGSMNTEAFF	TRBV10-2	TRBJ1-1	15	.	.
TGTGCCAGCAGTAGCTACAGGGACACGAGGACGAGGGGCTACACCTTC	CASSSYRDTRTRGYTF	TRBV27	TRBJ1-2	16	once	.
TGTGCCAGCAGTTTCACAATTCCCGGGACAGAAGGGTACAATGAGCAGTTCTTC	CASSFTIPGTEGYNEQFF	TRBV27	TRBJ2-1	18	.	TRBD1
TGTGCCAGCAGTTATTTGAGGGAGGGCACCGGGGAGCTGTTTTTT	CASSYLREGTGELFF	TRBV6-5	TRBJ2-2	15	few	TRBD2
TGTGCCAGCAGCCAACCCCGAGCGGGGGGGCACAATGAGCAGTTCTTC	CASSQPRAGGHNEQFF	TRBV3-1/TRBV3-2	TRBJ2-1	16	.	TRBD2
TGTGCCAGCAGCTCGGGACAGATCGGGGAGCTGTTTTTT	CASSSGQIGELFF	TRBV7-9	TRBJ2-2	13	.	TRBD1
TGTCAAGCCCCCGAGGTTAGACAGGGTATAGGCCAAGCCGGGGAGCTGTTTTTT	CQAPEVRQGIGQAGELFF	TRBV30	TRBJ2-2	18	.	TRBD1
TGCGCCAGCAGCCAAGACCCCTCCAGGCGTACGCAGTATTTT	CASSQDPSRRTQYF	TRBV4-1	TRBJ2-3	14	.	.
TGTGCCTGGAGCGTGGGCGTGGATCAGCCCCAGCATTTT	CAWSVGVDQPQHF	TRBV30	TRBJ1-5	13	.	.
TGTGCCAGCAGCCAGGTAGCGGGGCTTTACACAGATACGCAGTATTTT	CASSQVAGLYTDTQYF	TRBV3-1/TRBV3-2	TRBJ2-3	16	.	TRBD2
TGTGCCAGCAGTTGGGCCGCAGGGGGAAATTACGAGCAGTACTTC	CASSWAAGGNYEQYF	TRBV27	TRBJ2-7	15	.	TRBD1
TGTGCCAGTACCTCTACCGGGGGTCAGCCCCAGCATTTT	CASTSTGGQPQHF	TRBV19	TRBJ1-5	13	.	.
TGTGCCAGCAAATCGAGGCCCGGACTAGCGGGGGGCTGGGAGCAGTTCTTC	CASKSRPGLAGGWEQFF	TRBV2	TRBJ2-1	17	.	TRBD2